This TCR beta chain was retrieved from a study of blood T cell repertoires in COVID-19. Study information: The United States, Italy and Spain supplied acute and convalescent COVID-19 samples. PBMCs, B-cell-depleted T cells, or T cells provided the cDNA or gDNA that made up the material.

Authors' analysis steps: Amplification of reference gene primers provided the estimated nucleated cell counts. Here immunoSEQ multiplex PCR was the method, and the copy in TCRdb shows in-frame clones only, minus some. V and J calls and clone size follow that table, whereas D and trimming were derived from the DNA. The data contain tens of thousands of clones, 85% to 90% of them singletons. The receptor was isolated from an older man with active COVID-19. The sequencing input was peripheral blood.

CDR3 in amino acids: CASSNPGGGRAEKLFF. DNA of the CDR3: TGTGCCAGCAGCAATCCCGGCGGGGGGCGGGCTGAAAAACTGTTTTTT. The chain uses TRBV28 and TRBJ1-4; TRBD1 might be the D (6 bases). The germline CDR1 and CDR2 sequences are MDHEN and SYDVKM. Trimming removed 6 bases at V and 7 bases at J, with 21 bases between. The CDR3 totals 16 residues.